This is a list of T cell receptor beta chains from one sample in a study of Graves' ophthalmopathy and Graves' hyperthyroidism. TCRdb re-derived calls from the multiplex PCR reads in MiXCR, one entry per CDR3 protein. The data contain around 400,000 distinct CDR3 sequences, around 20% of them singletons. The sequenced sample was peripheral blood. The receptors here all came from a woman between 18 and 29 years old with Graves' ophthalmopathy. Both conserved end residues are part of each CDR3. D genes are given only for firm matches. Where a row states a size, it is once, few, many or the class of an expanded clone; other rows omit it.

d_call: TRBD1; v_call: TRBV28; clone_size: many; j_call: TRBJ1-1; cdr3_nt: TGTGCCAGCAGTTTTTGGGGACAGCCCAACACTGAAGCTTTCTTT; cdr3_aa: CASSFWGQPNTEAFF
d_call: -; v_call: TRBV30; clone_size: many; j_call: TRBJ1-5; cdr3_nt: TGTGCCTGGAGTGTCGTGGGTAATCAGCCCCAGCATTTT; cdr3_aa: CAWSVVGNQPQHF
d_call: TRBD1; v_call: TRBV5-6; clone_size: few; j_call: TRBJ1-2; cdr3_nt: TGTGCCAGCAGCTCCTTAGCCGGGACAGGGGGCTCTCGCTATGGCTACACCTTC; cdr3_aa: CASSSLAGTGGSRYGYTF
d_call: TRBD1; v_call: TRBV6-2/TRBV6-3; clone_size: -; j_call: TRBJ1-2; cdr3_nt: TGTGCCAGCAGTTACTCCTGGCAGGGGGCTGATGGCTACACCTTC; cdr3_aa: CASSYSWQGADGYTF
d_call: -; v_call: TRBV20-1; clone_size: many; j_call: TRBJ2-7; cdr3_nt: TGCAGTGCTAGCCCCAGATCCGACGACACGCGGGCTCTGCGCTACGAGCAGTACTTC; cdr3_aa: CSASPRSDDTRALRYEQYF
d_call: -; v_call: TRBV11-2; clone_size: -; j_call: TRBJ1-2; cdr3_nt: TGTGCCAGCAGCTTAGGAACCAGGATATCTAACTATGGCTACACCTTC; cdr3_aa: CASSLGTRISNYGYTF
d_call: -; v_call: TRBV5-1; clone_size: few; j_call: TRBJ2-7; cdr3_nt: TGCGCCAGCAGCTTGGCAGCAGCTCACTCCTACGAGCAGTACTTC; cdr3_aa: CASSLAAAHSYEQYF
d_call: TRBD1; v_call: TRBV6-5; clone_size: many; j_call: TRBJ2-5; cdr3_nt: TGTGCCAGCAGTTACCGGGACAGGGGGCGAGAGACCCAGTACTTC; cdr3_aa: CASSYRDRGRETQYF
d_call: -; v_call: TRBV6-1; clone_size: many; j_call: TRBJ2-7; cdr3_nt: TGTGCCAGCAGTGCGACCGACAAGGGGTACGAGCAGTACTTC; cdr3_aa: CASSATDKGYEQYF
d_call: TRBD1; v_call: TRBV6-2/TRBV6-3; clone_size: many; j_call: TRBJ1-2; cdr3_nt: TGTGCCAGCAGCCCTGGACAGGGGAGCGGCTACACCTTC; cdr3_aa: CASSPGQGSGYTF
d_call: -; v_call: TRBV28; clone_size: few; j_call: TRBJ1-2; cdr3_nt: TGTGCCAGCAGTTTATGGTCAGGGTATGGCTACACCTTC; cdr3_aa: CASSLWSGYGYTF
d_call: -; v_call: TRBV12-3/TRBV12-4; clone_size: many; j_call: TRBJ1-3; cdr3_nt: TGTGCCAGCAGTTTACGATCACACACCATATATTTT; cdr3_aa: CASSLRSHTIYF
d_call: -; v_call: TRBV5-5; clone_size: many; j_call: TRBJ2-2; cdr3_nt: TGTGCCAGCAGCTTGGAAGGGTTAGCGGAGCTGTTTTTT; cdr3_aa: CASSLEGLAELFF
d_call: -; v_call: TRBV15; clone_size: many; j_call: TRBJ1-6; cdr3_nt: TGTGCCACCAGCGGGGCAGGGGTGGTGGGTTCACCCCTCCACTTT; cdr3_aa: CATSGAGVVGSPLHF
d_call: -; v_call: TRBV28; clone_size: many; j_call: TRBJ1-1; cdr3_nt: TGTGCTGCACGGGGGGGGGTGGCTAACACTGAAGCTTTCTTT; cdr3_aa: CAARGGVANTEAFF
d_call: TRBD2; v_call: TRBV20-1; clone_size: many; j_call: TRBJ2-7; cdr3_nt: TGCAGTGCTAGTGGACTAGCGGCCTACGAGCAGTACTTC; cdr3_aa: CSASGLAAYEQYF
d_call: -; v_call: TRBV6-5; clone_size: many; j_call: TRBJ2-5; cdr3_nt: TGTGCCAGCAGTTACCACAGACCGGAGTTGGAGACCCAGTACTTC; cdr3_aa: CASSYHRPELETQYF
d_call: TRBD2; v_call: TRBV7-8; clone_size: many; j_call: TRBJ2-5; cdr3_nt: TGTGCCAGCAGCTTAGTAGGGTCCCTAGCGGGGGGAAAGGAGACCCAGTACTTC; cdr3_aa: CASSLVGSLAGGKETQYF
d_call: -; v_call: TRBV18; clone_size: many; j_call: TRBJ2-7; cdr3_nt: TGTGCCAGCTCACCGGCGGCTACCTACGAGCAGTACTTC; cdr3_aa: CASSPAATYEQYF
d_call: -; v_call: TRBV12-3/TRBV12-4; clone_size: many; j_call: TRBJ1-1; cdr3_nt: TGTGCCAGCAGTTTATTAGAGGCCAACCTGAACACTGAAGCTTTCTTT; cdr3_aa: CASSLLEANLNTEAFF
d_call: TRBD1; v_call: TRBV6-5; clone_size: many; j_call: TRBJ1-5; cdr3_nt: TGTGCCAGCACCGCAGGGGGCCTTGGACAGCCCCAGCATTTT; cdr3_aa: CASTAGGLGQPQHF
d_call: TRBD1; v_call: TRBV20-1; clone_size: many; j_call: TRBJ1-5; cdr3_nt: TGCAGTGCTAGACCTGCAGGGGGGTGGAATCAGCCCCAGCATTTT; cdr3_aa: CSARPAGGWNQPQHF
d_call: -; v_call: TRBV30; clone_size: few; j_call: TRBJ2-2; cdr3_nt: TGTGCCTGGAGGGTGGACTGGTGGAACACCGGGGAGCTGTTTTTT; cdr3_aa: CAWRVDWWNTGELFF
d_call: -; v_call: TRBV29-1; clone_size: many; j_call: TRBJ1-1; cdr3_nt: TGCAGCGTTTCTCGGACAGCGATGAACACTGAAGCTTTCTTT; cdr3_aa: CSVSRTAMNTEAFF
d_call: -; v_call: TRBV28; clone_size: -; j_call: TRBJ1-5; cdr3_nt: TGTGCCAGCAGTTTCTCCAGACAGCCCCAGCATTTT; cdr3_aa: CASSFSRQPQHF
d_call: -; v_call: TRBV29-1; clone_size: many; j_call: TRBJ1-3; cdr3_nt: TGCAGCGTCCAACGGGTCGACTCTGGAAACACCATATATTTT; cdr3_aa: CSVQRVDSGNTIYF
d_call: TRBD2; v_call: TRBV28; clone_size: -; j_call: TRBJ2-4; cdr3_nt: TGTGCCAGCCAGCTAGCGGGAGGGCCGAACATTCAGTACTTC; cdr3_aa: CASQLAGGPNIQYF
d_call: TRBD1; v_call: TRBV10-3; clone_size: many; j_call: TRBJ1-6; cdr3_nt: TGTGCCATCAGTGAGTCGACAGGGGCTAATTCACCCCTCCACTTT; cdr3_aa: CAISESTGANSPLHF
d_call: -; v_call: TRBV28; clone_size: -; j_call: TRBJ1-2; cdr3_nt: TGTGCCACCGCTGCGGGGGACGGCAGAGGCTACACCTTC; cdr3_aa: CATAAGDGRGYTF
d_call: -; v_call: TRBV6-1; clone_size: few; j_call: TRBJ1-6; cdr3_nt: TGTGCCAGCAGTCTGGACTCCAATTCACCCCTCCACTTT; cdr3_aa: CASSLDSNSPLHF
d_call: TRBD1; v_call: TRBV11-2; clone_size: many; j_call: TRBJ1-6; cdr3_nt: TGTGCCAGCAAGGGGACAGGGAGGACACCCCTCCACTTT; cdr3_aa: CASKGTGRTPLHF
d_call: -; v_call: TRBV20-1; clone_size: -; j_call: TRBJ1-5; cdr3_nt: TGCAGTGCCCGGAGGGGGGGGGCCTACAATCAGCCCCAGCATTTT; cdr3_aa: CSARRGGAYNQPQHF
d_call: -; v_call: TRBV19; clone_size: -; j_call: TRBJ1-2; cdr3_nt: TGTGCCAGTAGTATATTGCAACCCGACTATGGCTACACCTTC; cdr3_aa: CASSILQPDYGYTF
d_call: TRBD1; v_call: TRBV28; clone_size: many; j_call: TRBJ2-7; cdr3_nt: TGTGCCAGCAGTTTAACGGGACAGGGGTCCTCCTACGAGCAGTACTTC; cdr3_aa: CASSLTGQGSSYEQYF
d_call: -; v_call: TRBV6-2/TRBV6-3; clone_size: many; j_call: TRBJ2-7; cdr3_nt: TGTGCCAGCAGTTACTCGAGACTTTCGACCTACGAGCAGTACTTC; cdr3_aa: CASSYSRLSTYEQYF
d_call: -; v_call: TRBV5-1; clone_size: -; j_call: TRBJ2-7; cdr3_nt: TGCGCCAGCAGCCCGGATCCTAGCGCCCACTACGAGCAGTACTTC; cdr3_aa: CASSPDPSAHYEQYF
d_call: -; v_call: TRBV7-9; clone_size: many; j_call: TRBJ1-1; cdr3_nt: TGTGCCAGCAGCTTAGGGATCAAGGGCACTGAAGCTTTCTTT; cdr3_aa: CASSLGIKGTEAFF
d_call: -; v_call: TRBV28; clone_size: many; j_call: TRBJ1-3; cdr3_nt: TGTGCCAGCAGTTTTGGACTCTTCGGAAACACCATATATTTT; cdr3_aa: CASSFGLFGNTIYF
d_call: -; v_call: TRBV29-1; clone_size: many; j_call: TRBJ2-7; cdr3_nt: TGCAGCGTCGTAGAATTAACAGGTACCTACGAGCAGTACTTC; cdr3_aa: CSVVELTGTYEQYF